Sequencing of this TCR beta chain was carried out in a study of OX40 agonist ivuxolimab in advanced cancers. Study at large: Among those treated, three patients had partial responses, one with hepatocellular carcinoma and two with cutaneous melanoma.

Libraries were prepared by immunoSEQ multiplex PCR; TCRdb keeps only in-frame clonotypes and omits some of them. This table has approximately 70,000 clones, 75% to 95% appearing once. Germline V gives CDR1 MNHEY, CDR2 SVGAGI. V was shortened by 6 bases and J by 7 bases, with 15 bases between the two germline ends. The CDR3 totals 14 residues. Sequenced here: CD4+ or CD8+ T cells sorted from blood, sampled in a trial of the OX40 agonist ivuxolimab. The TCR comes from an adult with an advanced solid tumor such as melanoma, head and neck, liver or kidney cancer. The chain carries TRBV6-5 and TRBJ1-4; perhaps TRBD1 as D (5 bases). In DNA, the CDR3 is TGTGCCAGCAGAACCCTCCAGGGAGGTGAAAAACTGTTTTTT. Its translation: CASRTLQGGEKLFF.